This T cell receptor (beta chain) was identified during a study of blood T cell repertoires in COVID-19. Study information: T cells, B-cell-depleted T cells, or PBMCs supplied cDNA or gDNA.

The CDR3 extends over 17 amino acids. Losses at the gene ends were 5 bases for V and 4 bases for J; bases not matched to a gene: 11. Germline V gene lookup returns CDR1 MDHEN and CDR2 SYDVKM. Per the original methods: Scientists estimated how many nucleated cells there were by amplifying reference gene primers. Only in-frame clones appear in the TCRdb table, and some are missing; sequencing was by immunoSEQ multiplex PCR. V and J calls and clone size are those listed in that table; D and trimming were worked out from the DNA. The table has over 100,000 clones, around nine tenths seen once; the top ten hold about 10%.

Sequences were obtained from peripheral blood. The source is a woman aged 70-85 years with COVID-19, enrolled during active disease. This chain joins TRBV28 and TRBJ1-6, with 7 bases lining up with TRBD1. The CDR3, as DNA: TGTGCCAGCAGTCTTCCCCGACAGGGCGGGTATAATTCACCCCTCCACTTT. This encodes CASSLPRQGGYNSPLHF.